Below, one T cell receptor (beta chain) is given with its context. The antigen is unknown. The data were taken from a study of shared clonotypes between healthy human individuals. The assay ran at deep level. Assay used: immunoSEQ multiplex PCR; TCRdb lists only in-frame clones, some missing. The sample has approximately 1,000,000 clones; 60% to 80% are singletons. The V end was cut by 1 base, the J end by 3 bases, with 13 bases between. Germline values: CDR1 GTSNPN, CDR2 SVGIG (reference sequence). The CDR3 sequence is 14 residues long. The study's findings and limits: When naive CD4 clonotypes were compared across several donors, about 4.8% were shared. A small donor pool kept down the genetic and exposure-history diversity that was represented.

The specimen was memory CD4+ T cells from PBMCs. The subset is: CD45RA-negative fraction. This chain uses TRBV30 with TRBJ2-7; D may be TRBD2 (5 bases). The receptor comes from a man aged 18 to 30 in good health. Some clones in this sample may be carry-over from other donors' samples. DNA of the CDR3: TGTGCCTGGAGTGCACCGGGGAACGGCTACGAGCAGTACTTC. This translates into CAWSAPGNGYEQYF.